At least ten counts were recorded for the clone carrying this T cell receptor (beta chain). Amplification targeted TCR beta CDR3 regions from RNA transcripts. TCR CDR3 regions were first amplified by RT-PCR with HTBI primers. Each CDR3 protein is one row after TCRdb ran MiXCR on the multiplex PCR reads. This repertoire shows over 550,000 distinct CDR3 sequences, around 17% found once; its top ten account for more than 15%. The data were taken from a study of T cells in Graves' hyperthyroidism and ophthalmopathy. Background on the study: At the time of initial diagnosis and before any treatment, peripheral blood was collected.

Stability of Graves' hyperthyroidism was defined as absent ophthalmopathy progression within 18 months. Patients aged 18 to 65 with hyperthyroidism were newly diagnosed, with duration under 2 months. Clinicians diagnosed patients from clinical symptoms, serum thyroxine and TRAb, thyroid ultrasound and orbital computed tomography. Looked up from germline, CDR1 is KGHSH and CDR2 is LQKENI. The CDR3 has 15 amino acids. The J segment lost 7 bases and the V segment lost 3 bases, leaving 9 bases of the junction unmatched. The receptor comes from a woman aged 18-29 years with Graves' hyperthyroidism. The sequenced sample consisted of blood. The rearrangement links TRBV18 to TRBJ1-2; TRBD1 aligns across 9 bases. CDR3 protein: CASSPTGGESLGYTF. CDR3 sequence (DNA): TGTGCCAGCTCACCCACAGGGGGCGAGTCTCTTGGCTACACCTTC.